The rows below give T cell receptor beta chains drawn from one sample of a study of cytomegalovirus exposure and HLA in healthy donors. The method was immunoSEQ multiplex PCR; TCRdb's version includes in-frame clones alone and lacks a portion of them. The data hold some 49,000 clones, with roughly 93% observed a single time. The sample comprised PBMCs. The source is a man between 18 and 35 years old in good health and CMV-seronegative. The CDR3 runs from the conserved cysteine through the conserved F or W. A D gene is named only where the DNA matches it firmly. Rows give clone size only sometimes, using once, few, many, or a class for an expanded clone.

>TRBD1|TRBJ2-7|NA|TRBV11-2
TGTGCCAGCAGTTCCGGGACAGAGCTATTGTCCTACGAGCAGTACTTC
CASSSGTELLSYEQYF
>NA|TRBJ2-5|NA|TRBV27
TGTGCCAGCAGTTTATTTCTCCAAGAGACCCAGTACTTC
CASSLFLQETQYF
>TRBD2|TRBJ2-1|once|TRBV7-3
TGTGCCAGCAGCTTAAGCCCCCCCACTAGCGGTCCCTACAATGAGCAGTTCTTC
CASSLSPPTSGPYNEQFF
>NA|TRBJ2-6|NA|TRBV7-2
TGTGCCAGCAGCCCCCAGGGGGCCAACGTCCTGACTTTC
CASSPQGANVLTF
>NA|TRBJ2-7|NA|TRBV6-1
TGTGCCAGCAGTGCCCTCGTGTACGGCGGGGACGAGCAGTACTTC
CASSALVYGGDEQYF
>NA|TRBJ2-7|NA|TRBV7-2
TGTGCCAGCAGCTTACAGGGCTCCGAGCAGTACTTC
CASSLQGSEQYF
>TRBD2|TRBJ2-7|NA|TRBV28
TGTGCCAGCATCCCCGGGACTAGCGGTTACGAGCAGTACTTC
CASIPGTSGYEQYF
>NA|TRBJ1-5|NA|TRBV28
TGTGCCAGCAGTATCGACGGGAGGGTGGGTCAGCCCCAGCATTTT
CASSIDGRVGQPQHF
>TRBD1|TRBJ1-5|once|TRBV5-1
TGCGCCAGCAGCTTGGGACAGGGGGCCGATCAGCCCCAGCATTTT
CASSLGQGADQPQHF
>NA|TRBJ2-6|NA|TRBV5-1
TGCGCCAGCAGCCCGGCGGCTCACGACTCTGGGGCCAACGTCCTGACTTTC
CASSPAAHDSGANVLTF
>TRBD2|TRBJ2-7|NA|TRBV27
TGTGCCAGCAGTTACGTGGGCGGGGGGGTGTACTTC
CASSYVGGGVYF
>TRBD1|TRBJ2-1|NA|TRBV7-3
TGTGCCAGCAGCTCAACCGGGACAGGGGCCCTGTGGCGTCCCCATGAGCAGTTCTTC
CASSSTGTGALWRPHEQFF
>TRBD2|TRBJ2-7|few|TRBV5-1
TGCGCCAGCAGCCCCCGACTAGCGGGAGGGTGGCACGAGCAGTACTTC
CASSPRLAGGWHEQYF
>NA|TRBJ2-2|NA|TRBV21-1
TGTGCCAGCAGCAAACCACGCGGGACTAACACCGGGGAGCTGTTTTTT
CASSKPRGTNTGELFF
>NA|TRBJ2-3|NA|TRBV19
TGTGCCAGTACCCGGGACACCCTTGGGACAGATACGCAGTATTTT
CASTRDTLGTDTQYF
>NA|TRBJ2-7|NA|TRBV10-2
TGCGCCAGCCTCGGAACTAGCATCCACGAGCAGTACTTC
CASLGTSIHEQYF
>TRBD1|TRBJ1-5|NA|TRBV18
TGTGCCAGCTCACGGGGACAGACTAATCAGCCCCAGCATTTT
CASSRGQTNQPQHF
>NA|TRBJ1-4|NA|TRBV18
TGTGCCAGCTCACCAGGATATAGGGGTGACGAAAAACTGTTTTTT
CASSPGYRGDEKLFF